Below, 20 T cell receptor beta chains from the same sample are listed, as sequenced in a study of brain T cells in children with intractable seizures. Only in-frame clones appear in the TCRdb table, and some are missing; sequencing was by immunoSEQ multiplex PCR. The sample lists approximately 110,000 clones; approximately 94% were seen once. The source material was peripheral blood, sampled at surgery. The receptor source for this set is a boy under two years old with hemimegalencephaly and intractable seizures.

The V and J genes are TRBV3-1 (or the pseudogene TRBV3-2) and TRBJ2-5; 7 bases align to TRBD2. CDR1 LGHDT and CDR2 YNNKEL come from the germline V gene (reference sequence). The CDR3 is made up of 16 amino acids. V shed 4 bases and J 1 base; nucleotides not matched to a gene: 9. The CDR3 region is CASSPWGAGLQETQYF. The CDR3, as DNA: TGTGCCAGCAGCCCCTGGGGAGCGGGGCTCCAAGAGACCCAGTACTTC.

This chain links TRBV4-2 with TRBJ2-1, with 7 bases aligning to TRBD2. The CDR3 sequence is 16 residues long. Germline V gene lookup returns CDR1 LGHNA and CDR2 YNFKEQ. V was pared by 4 bases and J by 5 bases, with 11 bases of the junction left unmatched. The CDR3 loop reads CASSRPGTTGHNEQFF. CDR3 sequence (DNA): TGTGCCAGCAGCCGACCCGGGACTACGGGCCACAATGAGCAGTTCTTC.

The chain couples TRBV9 to TRBJ2-1; the match to TRBD2 covers 7 bases. V lost 0 bases, J lost 2 bases, and 11 bases stayed unmatched. Germline CDR1 is SGDLS and CDR2 is YYNGEE. The CDR3 covers 18 residues. The CDR3 spells CASSVGPNQAGTYNEQFF. In DNA, the CDR3 is TGTGCCAGCAGCGTAGGACCGAACCAAGCGGGGACCTACAATGAGCAGTTCTTC.

The rearrangement joins TRBV27 to TRBJ2-7, with 9 bases aligning to TRBD2. Trimming cost V 5 bases and J 7 bases; bases outside gene matches: 15. Germline V gene data show CDR1 as MNHEY and CDR2 as SMNVEV (reference sequence). The CDR3 length is 16 residues. CDR3 in amino acids: CASSPVGAGGPGEQYF. In nucleotides, the CDR3 is TGTGCCAGCAGTCCCGTAGGTGCGGGAGGGCCAGGGGAGCAGTACTTC.

In nucleotides, the CDR3 is TGTGCCAGCAGCAAGGGCACCGGGTTGAATATAGGCGAGCAGTACTTC. This translates into CASSKGTGLNIGEQYF. The V call is TRBV7-6, the J call TRBJ2-7, with unresolved D. V gave up 5 bases and J gave up 6 bases, with 23 bases separating them. This CDR3 region has 16 residues. Per the germline V gene, CDR1 is SGHVS and CDR2 is FNYEAQ. Full variable domain (rest looked up from reference TRBV7-6 and TRBJ2-7): GAGVSQSPRYKVTKRGQDVALRCDPISGHVSLYWYRQALGQGPEFLTYFNYEAQQDKSGLPNDRFSAERPEGSISTLTIQRTEQRDSAMYRCASSKGTGLNIGEQYFGPGTRLTVT.

The V and J genes are TRBV29-1 and TRBJ1-5; TRBD1 matches 8 bases. V dropped 4 bases and J dropped 6; count of bases not matched to a gene: 5. Germline-derived CDR1 and CDR2 are SQVTM and ANQGSEA. This CDR3 comprises 13 residues. CDR3 nucleotide sequence: TGCAGCGTTGCGACAGGGGTGGGTCAGCCCCAGCATTTT. Protein: CSVATGVGQPQHF.

The chain links TRBV5-4 to TRBJ1-2, with no clear D. The ends were cut back, 2 bases at V and 4 bases at J, with 15 bases in the middle. The germline CDR1 and CDR2 sequences are SGHNT and YYREEE (reference sequence). This CDR3 is 15 amino acids long. The CDR3 DNA sequence: TGTGCCAGCAGCTTCACGAATACAGTGTCCTATGGCTACACCTTC. This translates into CASSFTNTVSYGYTF.

This rearrangement joins TRBV7-9 to TRBJ2-7; D remains unclear. The CDR3 loop spans 16 amino acids. Germline lookup yields CDR1 SEHNR and CDR2 FQNEAQ (reference sequence). V dropped 1 base and J dropped 0 bases, with 13 bases sitting between them. The CDR3 region is CASSLVPSKSSYEQYF. The CDR3 nucleotides are TGTGCCAGCAGCTTAGTGCCATCGAAGAGCTCCTACGAGCAGTACTTC.

The rearrangement links TRBV4-1 to TRBJ2-7, with a weak D call TRBD1 (5 bases). The CDR3 covers 15 residues. Germline CDR1 and CDR2: MGHRA and YSYEKL. Trimming cost V 5 bases and J 3 bases, with 17 bases left between them. The CDR3 nucleotides are TGCGCCAGCAGCAAGGGGCTAGACCCAGGCTACGAGCAGTACTTC. Its translation: CASSKGLDPGYEQYF.

The V gene is TRBV5-1, the J gene TRBJ2-6; D ambiguous. The ends were cut back, 0 bases at V and 2 bases at J, with 6 bases in the middle. CDR3 size: 15 residues. From germline, CDR1 is SGHRS and CDR2 YFSETQ. The CDR3 sequence: CASSLDLAGANVLTF. Here the CDR3 DNA reads TGCGCCAGCAGCTTGGACCTCGCTGGGGCCAACGTCCTGACTTTC.

V gene TRBV19 combines with J gene TRBJ2-7, with D uncertain. Germline loops: CDR1 LNHDA, CDR2 SQIVND (reference sequence). V gave up 5 bases and J gave up 0 bases, with 5 bases separating them. The CDR3 covers 12 residues. The CDR3 sequence is CASSLSSYEQYF. The CDR3, as DNA: TGTGCCAGTAGTCTAAGCTCCTACGAGCAGTACTTC.

The CDR3 DNA reads as TGCGCCAGCAGCCACCCCAATCAGCCCCAGCATTTT. Amino acids: CASSHPNQPQHF. V is TRBV4-1 and J is TRBJ1-5; D uncertain. From germline, CDR1 is MGHRA and CDR2 YSYEKL. The CDR3 loop spans 12 amino acids. Trimming pared 3 bases from V and 3 bases from J, leaving 3 bases between.

V usage is TRBV29-1 and J usage is TRBJ2-4, with a tentative D call TRBD2 (6 bases). Germline CDR1 reads SQVTM; CDR2 reads ANQGSEA. V lost 6 bases and J 0 bases, leaving 6 bases between the germline ends. This CDR3 has 12 amino acids. In nucleotides, the CDR3 is TGCAGCGTGGGGGGAGCCAAAAACATTCAGTACTTC. Its protein product is CSVGGAKNIQYF.

The rearrangement links TRBV15 to TRBJ1-5; D ambiguous. This CDR3 has 14 residues. V was pared by 1 base and J by 0 bases, with 4 bases between. CDR1 is LNHNV and CDR2 is YYDKDF in the germline V gene (reference sequence). CDR3 DNA: TGTGCCACCAGCAGAGCTCCTAGCAATCAGCCCCAGCATTTT. Translated: CATSRAPSNQPQHF.

The chain is built from TRBV4-2 and TRBJ2-6; D may be TRBD1 (5 bases). This CDR3 is built from 16 residues. Trimming took off 1 base at V and 1 base at J, with 8 bases between the two ends. Per germline, CDR1 LGHNA and CDR2 YNFKEQ. The CDR3 bases are TGTGCCAGCAGCCAAGCAGGGTCTTCTGGGGCCAACGTCCTGACTTTC. Its protein is CASSQAGSSGANVLTF.

The chain is built from TRBV2 and TRBJ1-1; D remains unclear. The CDR3 runs to 13 residues. In germline, CDR1 is SNHLY, CDR2 FYNNEI. Deletions cut 7 bases from V and 1 base from J, with 10 bases between. The CDR3 region is CASKQQPNTEAFF. The CDR3 region has the DNA TGTGCCAGCAAACAACAGCCGAACACTGAAGCTTTCTTT.

The rearrangement uses TRBV11-3 and TRBJ2-2; 7 positions match TRBD2. Trimming at V came to 5 bases and at J to 0 bases, leaving 6 bases not matched to a gene. This CDR3 has 16 amino acids. Germline CDR1 is SGHNT and CDR2 is YENEEA. As DNA, the CDR3 is TGTGCCAGCAGCCTGCGGGGGTCCTCGAACACCGGGGAGCTGTTTTTT. Translated, it gives CASSLRGSSNTGELFF.

J is TRBJ2-7 and V is TRBV3-1 (or the pseudogene TRBV3-2); D gene ambiguous. Trimming took off 0 bases at V and 0 bases at J, with 9 bases between the two ends. In germline, CDR1 is LGHDT, CDR2 YNNKEL (reference sequence). This CDR3 spans 15 amino acids. CDR3 amino acids: CASSQDPSYSYEQYF. For the CDR3, the DNA is TGTGCCAGCAGCCAAGATCCCTCCTACTCCTACGAGCAGTACTTC.

V is TRBV11-3 and J is TRBJ2-1, with 9 bases fitting TRBD2. The CDR3 contains 16 residues. The germline gives CDR1 SGHNT, CDR2 YENEEA. Germline trimming cut 2 bases from V and 2 bases from J; bases unmatched to any gene: 4. The CDR3: CASSLSSGKTYNEQFF. The CDR3, as DNA: TGTGCCAGCAGCTTATCTAGCGGGAAAACCTACAATGAGCAGTTCTTC.

This chain joins TRBV27 and TRBJ2-7; the D gene is possibly TRBD2 (6 bases). Trimming took off 2 bases at V and 0 bases at J, with 17 bases between the two ends. This CDR3 contains 17 residues. From germline, CDR1 is MNHEY and CDR2 SMNVEV (reference sequence). CDR3 DNA: TGTGCCAGCAGTTTAAGTTCGGCTAGCGCGAACTCCTACGAGCAGTACTTC. Its translation is CASSLSSASANSYEQYF.